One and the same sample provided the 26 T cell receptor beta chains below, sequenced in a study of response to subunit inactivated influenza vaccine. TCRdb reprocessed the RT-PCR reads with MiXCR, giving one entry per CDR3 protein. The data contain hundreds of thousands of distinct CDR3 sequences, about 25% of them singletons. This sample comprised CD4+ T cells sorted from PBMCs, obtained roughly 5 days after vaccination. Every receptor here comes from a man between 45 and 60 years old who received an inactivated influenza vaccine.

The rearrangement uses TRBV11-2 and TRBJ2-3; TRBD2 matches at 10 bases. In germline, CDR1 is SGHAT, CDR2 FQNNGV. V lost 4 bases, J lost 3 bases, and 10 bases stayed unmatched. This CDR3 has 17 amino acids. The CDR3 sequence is CASSSLAGALGTDTQYF. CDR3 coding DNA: TGTGCCAGCAGCTCCCTAGCGGGAGCGTTGGGTACAGATACGCAGTATTTT. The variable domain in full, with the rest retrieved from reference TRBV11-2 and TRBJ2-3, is EAGVAQSPRYKIIEKRQSVAFWCNPISGHATLYWYQQILGQGPKLLIQFQNNGVVDDSQLPKDRFSAERLKGVDSTLKIQPAKLEDSAVYLCASSSLAGALGTDTQYFGPGTRLTVL.

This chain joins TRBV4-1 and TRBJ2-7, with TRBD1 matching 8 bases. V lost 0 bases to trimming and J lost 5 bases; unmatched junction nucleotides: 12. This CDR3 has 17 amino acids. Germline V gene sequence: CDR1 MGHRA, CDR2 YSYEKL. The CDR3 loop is CASSQDIMTGAFHEQYF. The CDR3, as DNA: TGCGCCAGCAGCCAAGATATCATGACAGGGGCTTTCCACGAGCAGTACTTC.

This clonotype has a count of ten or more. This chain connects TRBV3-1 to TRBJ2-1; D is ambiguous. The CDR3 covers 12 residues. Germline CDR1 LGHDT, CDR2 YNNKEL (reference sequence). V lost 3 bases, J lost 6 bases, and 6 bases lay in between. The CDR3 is CASSQSGNEQFF. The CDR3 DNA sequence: TGTGCCAGCAGCCAGTCGGGCAATGAGCAGTTCTTC.

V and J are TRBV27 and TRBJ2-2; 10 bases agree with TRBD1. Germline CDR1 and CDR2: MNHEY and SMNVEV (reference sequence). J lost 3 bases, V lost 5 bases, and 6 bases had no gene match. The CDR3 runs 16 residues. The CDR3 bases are TGTGCCAGCAGTGGTCTGGGACAGGGGTACACCGGGGAGCTGTTTTTT. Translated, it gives CASSGLGQGYTGELFF.

The CDR3 loop reads CATSVTANTEAFF. CDR3 DNA: TGTGCCACCAGCGTGACAGCGAACACTGAAGCTTTCTTT. V is TRBV15 and J is TRBJ1-1; TRBD1 might be the D (5 bases). The V end was cut by 5 bases, the J end by 1 base, with 8 bases between. Per germline, CDR1 LNHNV and CDR2 YYDKDF (reference sequence). CDR3 length: 13 residues.

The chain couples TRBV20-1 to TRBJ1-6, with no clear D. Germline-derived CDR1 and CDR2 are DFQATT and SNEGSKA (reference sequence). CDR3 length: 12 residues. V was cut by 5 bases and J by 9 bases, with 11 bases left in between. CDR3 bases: TGCAGTGCTTACCAGATAGGTTCACCCCTCCACTTT. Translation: CSAYQIGSPLHF.

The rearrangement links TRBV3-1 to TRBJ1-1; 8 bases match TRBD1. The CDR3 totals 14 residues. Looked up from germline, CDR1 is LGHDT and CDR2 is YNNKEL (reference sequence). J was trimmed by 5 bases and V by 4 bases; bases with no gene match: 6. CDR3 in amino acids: CASSPQGAGTEAFF. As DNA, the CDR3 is TGTGCCAGCAGCCCCCAGGGGGCCGGGACTGAAGCTTTCTTT.

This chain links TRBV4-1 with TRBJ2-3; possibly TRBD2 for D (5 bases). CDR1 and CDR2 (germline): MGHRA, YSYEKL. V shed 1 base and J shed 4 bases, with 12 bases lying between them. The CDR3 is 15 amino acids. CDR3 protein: CASSQVFAGADTQYF. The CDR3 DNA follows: TGCGCCAGCAGCCAAGTGTTCGCCGGGGCAGATACGCAGTATTTT.

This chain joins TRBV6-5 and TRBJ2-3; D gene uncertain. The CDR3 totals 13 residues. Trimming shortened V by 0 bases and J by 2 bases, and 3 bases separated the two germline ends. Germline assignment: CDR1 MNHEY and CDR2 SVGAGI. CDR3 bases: TGTGCCAGCAGTTACTCAGACACAGATACGCAGTATTTT. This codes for CASSYSDTDTQYF.

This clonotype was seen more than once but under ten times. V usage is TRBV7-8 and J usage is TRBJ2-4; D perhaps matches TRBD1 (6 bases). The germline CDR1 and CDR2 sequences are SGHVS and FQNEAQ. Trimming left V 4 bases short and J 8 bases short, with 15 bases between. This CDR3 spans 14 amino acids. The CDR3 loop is CASSSLFRGDIQYF. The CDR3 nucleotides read TGTGCCAGCAGCTCCCTTTTCAGGGGCGACATTCAGTACTTC.

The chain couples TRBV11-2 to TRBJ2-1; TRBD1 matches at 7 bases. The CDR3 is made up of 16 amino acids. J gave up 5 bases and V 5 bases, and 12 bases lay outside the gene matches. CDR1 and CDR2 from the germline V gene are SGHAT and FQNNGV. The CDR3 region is CASSAGRGTVHNEQFF. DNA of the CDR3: TGTGCCAGCAGCGCCGGTAGAGGGACAGTACACAATGAGCAGTTCTTC. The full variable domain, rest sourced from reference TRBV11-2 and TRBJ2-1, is EAGVAQSPRYKIIEKRQSVAFWCNPISGHATLYWYQQILGQGPKLLIQFQNNGVVDDSQLPKDRFSAERLKGVDSTLKIQPAKLEDSAVYLCASSAGRGTVHNEQFFGPGTRLTVL.

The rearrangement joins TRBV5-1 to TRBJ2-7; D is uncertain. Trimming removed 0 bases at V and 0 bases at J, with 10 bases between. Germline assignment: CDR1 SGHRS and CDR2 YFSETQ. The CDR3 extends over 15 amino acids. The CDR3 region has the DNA TGCGCCAGCAGCTTGGGCGCAGGAAACTCCTACGAGCAGTACTTC. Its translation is CASSLGAGNSYEQYF.

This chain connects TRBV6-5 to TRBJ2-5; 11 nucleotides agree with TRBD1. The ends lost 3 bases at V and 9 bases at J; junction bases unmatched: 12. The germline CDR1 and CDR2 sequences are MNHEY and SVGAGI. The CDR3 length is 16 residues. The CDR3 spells CASSYAGQGARVAQYF. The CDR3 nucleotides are TGTGCCAGCAGTTATGCAGGACAGGGGGCGCGAGTGGCCCAGTACTTC.

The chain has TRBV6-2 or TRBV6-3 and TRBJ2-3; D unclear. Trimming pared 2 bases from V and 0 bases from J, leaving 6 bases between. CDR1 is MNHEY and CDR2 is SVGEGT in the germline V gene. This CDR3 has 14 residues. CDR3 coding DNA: TGTGCCAGCAGTTACGAAGGCAGCACAGATACGCAGTATTTT. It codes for CASSYEGSTDTQYF.

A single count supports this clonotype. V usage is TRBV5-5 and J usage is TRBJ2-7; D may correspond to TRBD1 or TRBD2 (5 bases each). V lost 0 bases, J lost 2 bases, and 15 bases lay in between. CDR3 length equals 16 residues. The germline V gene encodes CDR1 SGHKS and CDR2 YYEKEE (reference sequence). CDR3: CASSLAVGELAYEQYF. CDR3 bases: TGTGCCAGCAGCTTGGCTGTGGGGGAATTGGCCTACGAGCAGTACTTC.

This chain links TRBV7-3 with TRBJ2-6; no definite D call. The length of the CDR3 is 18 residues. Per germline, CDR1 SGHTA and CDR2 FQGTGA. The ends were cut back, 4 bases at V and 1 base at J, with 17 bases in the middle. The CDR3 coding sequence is TGTGCCAGCAGCTCATTGGCTAGTGATCTATCTGGGGCCAACGTCCTGACTTTC. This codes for CASSSLASDLSGANVLTF.

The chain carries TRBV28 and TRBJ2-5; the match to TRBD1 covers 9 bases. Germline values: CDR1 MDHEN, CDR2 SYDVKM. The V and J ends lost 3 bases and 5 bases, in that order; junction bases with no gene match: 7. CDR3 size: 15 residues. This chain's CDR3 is CASSLRTGGGETQYF. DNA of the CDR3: TGTGCCAGCAGTTTGAGAACAGGGGGCGGGGAGACCCAGTACTTC.

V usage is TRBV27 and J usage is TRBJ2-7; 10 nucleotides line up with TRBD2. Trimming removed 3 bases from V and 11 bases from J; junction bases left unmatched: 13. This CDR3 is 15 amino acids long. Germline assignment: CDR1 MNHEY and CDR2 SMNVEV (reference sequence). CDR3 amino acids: CASSFSGLAGAKEYF. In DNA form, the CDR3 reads TGTGCCAGCAGTTTCTCCGGTCTAGCGGGAGCGAAGGAGTACTTC.

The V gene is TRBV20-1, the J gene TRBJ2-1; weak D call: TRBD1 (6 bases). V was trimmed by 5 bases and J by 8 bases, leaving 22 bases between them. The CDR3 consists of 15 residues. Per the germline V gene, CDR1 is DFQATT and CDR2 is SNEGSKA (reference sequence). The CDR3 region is CSALDPRGIWDEQFF. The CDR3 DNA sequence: TGCAGTGCTTTAGATCCCAGGGGCATTTGGGATGAGCAGTTCTTC.

CDR3 nucleotide sequence: TGTGCCAGCAGCCCCCGGACCCTTAACTTACGCACAGATACGCAGTATTTT. Translation: CASSPRTLNLRTDTQYF. The chain joins TRBV11-2 to TRBJ2-3, with D unresolved. Trimming left V 5 bases short and J 1 base short, with 19 bases between. CDR1 SGHAT and CDR2 FQNNGV come from the germline V gene. The CDR3 extends over 17 amino acids.

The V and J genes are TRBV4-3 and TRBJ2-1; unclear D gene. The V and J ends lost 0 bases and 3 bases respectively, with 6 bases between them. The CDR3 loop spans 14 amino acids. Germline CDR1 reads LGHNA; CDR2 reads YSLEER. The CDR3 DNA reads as TGCGCCAGCAGCCAAGATAAGGGCTACAATGAGCAGTTCTTC. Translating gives CASSQDKGYNEQFF.

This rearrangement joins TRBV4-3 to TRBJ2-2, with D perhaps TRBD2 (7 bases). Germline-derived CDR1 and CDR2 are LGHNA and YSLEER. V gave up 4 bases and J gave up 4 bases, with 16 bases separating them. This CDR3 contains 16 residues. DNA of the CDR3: TGCGCCAGCAGCCGCGAGGGGGGGATGGCCACCGGGGAGCTGTTTTTT. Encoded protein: CASSREGGMATGELFF.

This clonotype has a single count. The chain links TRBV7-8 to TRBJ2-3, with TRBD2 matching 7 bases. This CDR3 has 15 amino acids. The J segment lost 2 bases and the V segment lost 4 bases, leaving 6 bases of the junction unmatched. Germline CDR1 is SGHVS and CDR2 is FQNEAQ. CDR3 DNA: TGTGCCAGCAGCTCGCTAGCGGCGAACACAGATACGCAGTATTTT. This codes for CASSSLAANTDTQYF.

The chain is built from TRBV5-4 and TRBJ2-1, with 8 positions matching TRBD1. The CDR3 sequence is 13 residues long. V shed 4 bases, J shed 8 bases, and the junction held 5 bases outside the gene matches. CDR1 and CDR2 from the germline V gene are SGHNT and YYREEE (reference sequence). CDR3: CASSRAGGDEQFF. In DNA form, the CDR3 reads TGTGCCAGCAGCCGTGCAGGGGGCGATGAGCAGTTCTTC.

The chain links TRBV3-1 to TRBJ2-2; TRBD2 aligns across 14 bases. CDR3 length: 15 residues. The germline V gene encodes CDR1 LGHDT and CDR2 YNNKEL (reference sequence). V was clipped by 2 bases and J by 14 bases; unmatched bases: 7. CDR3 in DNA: TGTGCCAGCAGCCAAACCGGGACTAGCGGGAGAGGACTGTTTTTT. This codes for CASSQTGTSGRGLFF.

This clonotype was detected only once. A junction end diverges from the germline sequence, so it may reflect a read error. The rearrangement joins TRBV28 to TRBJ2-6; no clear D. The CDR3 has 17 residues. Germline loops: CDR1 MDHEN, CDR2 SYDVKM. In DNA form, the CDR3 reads TGTGCCAGCAGTGGTGTCAGTCTCCGCTCTCGGGCCAACGTCCTGACTTTC. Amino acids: CASSGVSLRSRANVLTF.